One sample yielded the 29 T cell receptor beta chains listed below, sequenced in a study of shared clonotypes between healthy human individuals. Terminally differentiated effector memory CD45RA+ cells were left out of the naive CD8 fraction, which was CD45RO-negative and positively selected for CCR7. Some clones are missing from TCRdb's copy, which holds only in-frame ones; the method was immunoSEQ multiplex PCR. The profile covers about 800,000 clones, with about 96% appearing a single time and around 0.25% taken by the ten largest. The sequenced sample consisted of naive CD8+ T cells sorted from blood. These receptors were obtained from a young man in good health.

The V call is TRBV30, the J call TRBJ1-1; no clear D. This CDR3 has 13 residues. V was clipped by 5 bases and J by 5 bases, with 15 bases between them. From germline, CDR1 is GTSNPN and CDR2 SVGIG (reference sequence). The CDR3 coding sequence is TGTGCCTGGGACAAGATCCTCGAAACTGAAGCTTTCTTT. Protein product: CAWDKILETEAFF.

The rearrangement links TRBV7-6 to TRBJ2-7, with D hard to call. CDR3 length: 14 residues. The germline V and J ends were trimmed by 1 base and 2 bases, with 9 bases remaining between them. Per germline, CDR1 SGHVS and CDR2 FNYEAQ. CDR3 nucleotide sequence: TGTGCCAGCAGCTTAGATGACGAACCCTACGAGCAGTACTTC. Translating it yields CASSLDDEPYEQYF.

In the case of this clone: At the DNA level, this CDR3 is encoded by other sequences in the same sample as well. The chain combines TRBV15 with TRBJ2-7, with 10 bases matching TRBD1. From germline, CDR1 is LNHNV and CDR2 YYDKDF (reference sequence). The CDR3 sequence is 14 residues long. With V trimmed by 3 bases and J by 1 base, 0 bases remained unmatched. CDR3 in DNA: TGTGCCACCAGCAGGGACAGGGGGTCCTACGAGCAGTACTTC. It translates to CATSRDRGSYEQYF.

The chain combines TRBV7-2 with TRBJ2-7, with D hard to call. The CDR3 consists of 14 residues. Per germline, CDR1 SGHTA and CDR2 FQGNSA. V was cut by 0 bases and J by 3 bases, with 9 bases left in between. In DNA form, the CDR3 reads TGTGCCAGCAGCTTAGCGAGGCACCTCTACGAGCAGTACTTC. This codes for CASSLARHLYEQYF.

The table lists this clone with a count of one. The CDR3 spells CASSPGLAEETQYF. In DNA, the CDR3 is TGTGCCAGCAGTCCCGGACTAGCGGAAGAGACCCAGTACTTC. The rearrangement joins TRBV27 to TRBJ2-5; TRBD2 matches 10 bases. This CDR3 comprises 14 residues. The junction had 3 bases not matched to a gene; V was cut back by 5 bases and J by 3 bases. CDR1 is MNHEY and CDR2 is SMNVEV in the germline V gene (reference sequence).

In this sample, this clone turned up once. The chain uses TRBV7-3 and TRBJ2-1; TRBD2 matches 12 bases. The CDR3 totals 18 residues. Germline CDR1 SGHTA, CDR2 FQGTGA. The V and J ends lost 6 bases and 8 bases, in that order; junction bases with no gene match: 17. The CDR3 sequence: CASSQAITSGGTRDEQFF. Written as DNA, the CDR3 is TGTGCCAGCAGTCAAGCCATTACTAGCGGGGGGACCCGGGATGAGCAGTTCTTC.

The chain has TRBV9 and TRBJ2-1, with no clear D. Trimming cost V 0 bases and J 6 bases, with 13 bases left between them. The CDR3 has 15 residues. CDR1 is SGDLS and CDR2 is YYNGEE in the germline V gene. CDR3 region: CASSVASYGSNEQFF. CDR3 in DNA: TGTGCCAGCAGCGTAGCTTCTTATGGATCCAATGAGCAGTTCTTC.

The chain combines TRBV7-6 with TRBJ2-2; perhaps TRBD1 as D (7 bases). V lost 5 bases and J lost 4, with 14 bases in between. The CDR3 loop spans 15 amino acids. Germline loops: CDR1 SGHVS, CDR2 FNYEAQ. CDR3 residues: CASSAGTDTTGELFF. In DNA, the CDR3 is TGTGCCAGCAGCGCGGGGACAGACACCACCGGGGAGCTGTTTTTT.

The chain combines TRBV27 with TRBJ2-6; D is unresolved. The V gene's germline CDR1 is MNHEY and CDR2 SMNVEV (reference sequence). Trimming shortened V by 3 bases and J by 2 bases, and 2 bases separated the two germline ends. The CDR3 is 13 residues long. The CDR3 sequence: CASSFPGANVLTF. DNA of the CDR3: TGTGCCAGCAGTTTCCCTGGGGCCAACGTCCTGACTTTC. Looking up the rest from reference TRBV27 and TRBJ2-6 gives the full variable domain: EAQVTQNPRYLITVTGKKLTVTCSQNMNHEYMSWYRQDPGLGLRQIYYSMNVEVTDKGDVPEGYKVSRKEKRNFPLILESPSPNQTSLYFCASSFPGANVLTFGAGSRLTVL.

This clone was seen only once. The chain recombines TRBV21-1 with TRBJ1-5. TRBV21-1 is annotated as a pseudogene. The CDR3 is 9 amino acids. The CDR3 DNA reads TGTGCCAGAGGAGTCACCCAGCATTTT. Protein product: CARGVTQHF.

This chain joins TRBV4-1 and TRBJ1-4; D is unresolved. Germline V CDR1 and CDR2: MGHRA, YSYEKL. Trimming took 2 bases from V and 6 from J, leaving 4 bases between them. The length of the CDR3 is 12 residues. The CDR3 region has the DNA TGCGCCAGCAGCCAACCCTATGAAAAACTGTTTTTT. Protein product: CASSQPYEKLFF.

The count of this clone is one. The DNA for the CDR3 is TGTGCCAGCAGCATACAGGGCAGGTACACTGAAGCTTTCTTT. Translating it yields CASSIQGRYTEAFF. This chain joins TRBV28 and TRBJ1-1; a possible D gene is TRBD1 (6 bases). The CDR3 extends over 14 amino acids. CDR1 and CDR2 (germline): MDHEN, SYDVKM. With 6 bases removed from V and 3 bases from J, the gap between germline ends came to 14 bases. Using reference TRBV28 and TRBJ1-1 for the parts outside the CDR3, the full variable domain is DVKVTQSSRYLVKRTGEKVFLECVQDMDHENMFWYRQDPGLGLRLIYFSYDVKMKEKGDIPEGYSVSREKKERFSLILESASTNQTSMYLCASSIQGRYTEAFFGQGTRLTVV.

This clone is a singleton in its sample. This chain joins TRBV28 and TRBJ2-1; D is ambiguous. V lost 10 bases and J lost 6, with 7 bases in between. The germline V gene has CDR1 MDHEN and CDR2 SYDVKM. There are 10 residues in the CDR3. The CDR3 is CATRLNEQFF. The CDR3 nucleotides are TGTGCCACCCGACTCAATGAGCAGTTCTTC.

This sequence joins TRBV4-1 and TRBJ2-2, with 7 nucleotides matching TRBD2. The V segment lost 0 bases and the J segment 9 bases; nucleotides outside the gene matches: 10. Germline CDR1 reads MGHRA; CDR2 reads YSYEKL. The CDR3 is made up of 16 amino acids. The CDR3 here is CASSQDLERDLRELFF. CDR3 nucleotides: TGCGCCAGCAGCCAAGATTTGGAGCGGGATTTAAGGGAGCTGTTTTTT.

This rearrangement joins TRBV27 to TRBJ2-5, with D maybe TRBD2 (6 bases). Germline V gene lookup returns CDR1 MNHEY and CDR2 SMNVEV (reference sequence). This CDR3 is 15 amino acids long. Between the trimmed V and J ends, which lost 5 bases and 3 bases, there was a span of 16 bases. CDR3 bases: TGTGCCAGCAGTCCCTCGGCCGGAGGGGAAGAGACCCAGTACTTC. It yields the protein CASSPSAGGEETQYF.

As concerns this clone: The sample carries other DNA sequences with the same CDR3. The V and J genes are TRBV27 and TRBJ2-7, with 9 bases aligning to TRBD1. CDR1 and CDR2 (germline): MNHEY, SMNVEV (reference sequence). The length of the CDR3 is 14 residues. The trim removed 5 bases at V and 4 bases at J, leaving 6 bases unmatched. The CDR3: CASSLGQGPYEQYF. In DNA, the CDR3 is TGTGCCAGCAGTCTAGGACAGGGGCCTTACGAGCAGTACTTC.

V is TRBV5-4 and J is TRBJ1-2; no reliable D call. CDR1 and CDR2 (germline): SGHNT, YYREEE (reference sequence). This CDR3 contains 14 residues. V shed 4 bases and J shed 3 bases, with 13 bases lying between them. Here the CDR3 DNA reads TGTGCCAGCAGCCCGGACCCCGGAGACTATGGCTACACCTTC. Its translation: CASSPDPGDYGYTF. Full variable domain (outside the CDR3, taken from reference TRBV5-4 and TRBJ1-2): ETGVTQSPTHLIKTRGQQVTLRCSSQSGHNTVSWYQQALGQGPQFIFQYYREEENGRGNFPPRFSGLQFPNYSSELNVNALELDDSALYLCASSPDPGDYGYTFGSGTRLTVV.

The chain combines TRBV11-1 with TRBJ1-1, with a weak D call TRBD1 (6 bases). Germline CDR1 SGHAT, CDR2 FQDESV (reference sequence). The CDR3 contains 12 residues. V was shortened by 5 bases and J by 7 bases, with 11 bases between the two germline ends. CDR3 sequence reads: CASSTTGFEAFF. CDR3 DNA sequence: TGTGCCAGCAGCACCACAGGGTTTGAAGCTTTCTTT.

The V and J genes are TRBV18 and TRBJ2-7; D possibly uses TRBD1 or TRBD2 (6 bases each). The CDR3 length is 16 residues. Germline-derived CDR1 and CDR2 are KGHSH and LQKENI. Trimming took off 3 bases at V and 5 bases at J, with 20 bases between the two ends. As DNA, the CDR3 is TGTGCCAGCTCACCCCGGGCCCGGGGGCTAGAGGACGAGCAGTACTTC. This translates into CASSPRARGLEDEQYF.

The rearrangement links TRBV5-8 to TRBJ1-1; D remains unclear. The CDR3 is made up of 15 amino acids. The V gene lost 5 bases and the J gene lost 2 bases, with 16 bases spanning the gap. In germline, CDR1 is SGHTS, CDR2 YDEGEE. The CDR3 DNA reads TGTGCCAGCAGAAACCCCAGGACGATCAACACTGAAGCTTTCTTT. Encoded protein: CASRNPRTINTEAFF.

This chain joins TRBV28 and TRBJ1-2; D ambiguous. V was clipped by 3 bases and J by 1 base, with 9 bases between them. CDR3 length: 14 amino acids. Germline CDR1 MDHEN, CDR2 SYDVKM. The CDR3 coding sequence is TGTGCCAGCAGTTTCCACGGGAGTAACTATGGCTACACCTTC. This codes for CASSFHGSNYGYTF.

V gene TRBV27 combines with J gene TRBJ2-3, with TRBD2 as a possible D gene (6 bases). The ends were cut back, 3 bases at V and 0 bases at J, with 10 bases in the middle. CDR1 and CDR2 (germline): MNHEY, SMNVEV (reference sequence). This CDR3 contains 15 residues. The CDR3 DNA reads TGTGCCAGCAGTTTCTTTAGCGGAAGCACAGATACGCAGTATTTT. Its translation is CASSFFSGSTDTQYF.

V usage is TRBV6-5 and J usage is TRBJ2-3, with D uncertain. Germline assignment: CDR1 MNHEY and CDR2 SVGAGI. V lost 5 bases and J lost 1, with 13 bases in between. The CDR3 spans 15 residues. The CDR3 DNA follows: TGTGCCAGCAGTCTACTAAGGGTGGGCACAGATACGCAGTATTTT. Translation gives CASSLLRVGTDTQYF.

V usage is TRBV7-9 and J usage is TRBJ2-7; D may be TRBD2 (6 bases). The CDR3 is 18 amino acids. Deletions cut 5 bases from V and 0 bases from J, with 23 bases between. Per germline, CDR1 SEHNR and CDR2 FQNEAQ (reference sequence). The CDR3 DNA sequence: TGTGCCAGCAGCCACACGACTCGCGGGAAACAATCCTCCTACGAGCAGTACTTC. This translates into CASSHTTRGKQSSYEQYF.

The gene calls are TRBV7-9 and TRBJ2-2; D uncertain. CDR3 length: 12 residues. Trimming shortened V by 8 bases and J by 4 bases, and 8 bases separated the two germline ends. Germline V gene lookup returns CDR1 SEHNR and CDR2 FQNEAQ (reference sequence). The DNA of the CDR3 is TGTGCCAGCGAAGCGCCCACCGGGGAGCTGTTTTTT. Protein sequence: CASEAPTGELFF.

The chain is built from TRBV5-1 and TRBJ2-7; TRBD1 agrees at 11 bases. The CDR3 runs to 14 residues. V trimming: 4 bases; J trimming: 7 bases; junction bases outside the gene matches: 7. Per the germline V gene, CDR1 is SGHRS and CDR2 is YFSETQ. The DNA for the CDR3 is TGCGCCAGCAGCCGGGACAGGGGGGCTGAAGAGCAGTACTTC. It yields the protein CASSRDRGAEEQYF.

This clone is a singleton in its sample. The V gene is TRBV7-9, the J gene TRBJ2-3, with D perhaps matching TRBD2 (5 bases). V gave up 5 bases and J gave up 4 bases, with 16 bases separating them. The CDR3 has 15 amino acids. Germline loops: CDR1 SEHNR, CDR2 FQNEAQ (reference sequence). The DNA for the CDR3 is TGTGCCAGCAGCCCCTATCTCGAGGGTTCAGATACGCAGTATTTT. It yields the protein CASSPYLEGSDTQYF.

This chain connects TRBV7-9 to TRBJ2-6; D is undetermined. Between the trimmed V and J ends, which lost 11 bases and 1 base, there was a span of 9 bases. The CDR3 totals 13 residues. CDR1 SEHNR and CDR2 FQNEAQ come from the germline V gene (reference sequence). The CDR3 reads CALRGSGANVLTF. The DNA for the CDR3 is TGTGCCCTTCGTGGGTCTGGGGCCAACGTCCTGACTTTC.

This clone was observed a handful of times. The sample holds other DNA sequences that translate to the same CDR3. The chain uses TRBV7-2 and TRBJ2-7; D is unresolved. Germline V gene lookup returns CDR1 SGHTA and CDR2 FQGNSA. This CDR3 comprises 12 residues. V gave up 1 base and J gave up 0 bases, with 1 base separating them. Written as DNA, the CDR3 is TGTGCCAGCAGCTTAGTCTCCTACGAGCAGTACTTC. Amino acid sequence: CASSLVSYEQYF.